A selection of T cell receptor beta chains follows, all from one sample in a study of long-term antiretroviral therapy in people with HIV. TCRdb's table, derived via immunoSEQ multiplex PCR, lists solely in-frame clones and lacks some. The sample yields some 26,000 clones, 82% seen once. The specimen was unsorted PBMCs, collected 2.9 years after starting antiretroviral therapy. These receptor sequences come from a man in his fifties with HIV. Each CDR3 is given without its conserved first and last residue.

v_call cdr3_aa
TRBV2 ASSSTGEVTEAF
TRBV13 ASSGRDRLWEGYT
TRBV18 ASSPGTVNSGNTIY
TRBV2 ASSEGGPLTDTQY
TRBV6-1 ASTRRGPGETQY
TRBV7-9 ASSLAGLDTQY
TRBV18 ASSSTDSNQPQH
TRBV7-2 ASSPIWGYTEAF
TRBV6-5 ASSLGGGYNYGYT
TRBV30 AWNPPQGGYEQY
TRBV5-1 ASTRGENTEAF
TRBV5-1 ASNLGTGSTDTQY
TRBV6-5 ASSYAPRSGNTIY
TRBV19 ASSTGLDYGYT
TRBV27 ASSLWQDQPQH
TRBV28 AGSKWSYEQY
TRBV28 ASSPTGVRNQPQH
TRBV10-1 ASSGAPNEQF
TRBV7-8 ASKFSGQMNTEAF
TRBV28 ASGKIQGFASYNSPLH
TRBV19 ASRTTQMNTEAF
TRBV7-9 ASSPGGGSGNEQF
TRBV7-9 ASSLEVAISAGANVLT
TRBV28 ASSLGGRTDTQY
TRBV7-3 ASSLLGGPSYEQY
TRBV28 ASNIGTGYNSPLH
TRBV10-3 ASGQVSYEQY
TRBV6-1 ASNVRGAGTGELF
TRBV10-3 AILAFRDSNTEAF
TRBV2 ASKVEGLSGYT
TRBV2 ARPRGGDYGYT
TRBV7-8 ASSFGTTHRWEQY
TRBV29-1 SVGAGNQPQH
TRBV19 ASSPRDGSYEQY
TRBV7-9 ASSSTGASNEKLF
TRBV28 ASSSTTVDRGSYEQY
TRBV7-8 ASSLTRTVSNQPQH
TRBV14 ASSQNRYTEAF
TRBV7-3 ASSSTPYPYNEQF
TRBV4-1 ASSQRTRRDNEQF
TRBV18 ASSPRQGETNEKLF
TRBV7-3 ASRTGANTGELF
TRBV28 ASSPTVETYGYT
TRBV9 ASSAAVSNEKLF
TRBV28 ASSLGQGYEQY
TRBV7-2 ASSILPQETQY
TRBV18 ASSPLTQALENIQY
TRBV9 ASKSSYNSPLH
TRBV2 ASSRGRLTNYGYT
TRBV19 ASAGLDRGGEKLF
TRBV9 ASSPAWGSEAF
TRBV5-1 ASSLGSGGPYEQY
TRBV4-1 ASSQAHSGGSTDTQY
TRBV6-5 ASSLGGTDTQY
TRBV7-9 ASSSPEYEQY
TRBV28 ASSLRLAGYSAGELF
TRBV10-3 AIRDLAGTEAF
TRBV28 ASSFPGTATYEQY
TRBV7-2 ASSLDAGSYEQY
TRBV4-1 ASSQEGVAGGPINEQF